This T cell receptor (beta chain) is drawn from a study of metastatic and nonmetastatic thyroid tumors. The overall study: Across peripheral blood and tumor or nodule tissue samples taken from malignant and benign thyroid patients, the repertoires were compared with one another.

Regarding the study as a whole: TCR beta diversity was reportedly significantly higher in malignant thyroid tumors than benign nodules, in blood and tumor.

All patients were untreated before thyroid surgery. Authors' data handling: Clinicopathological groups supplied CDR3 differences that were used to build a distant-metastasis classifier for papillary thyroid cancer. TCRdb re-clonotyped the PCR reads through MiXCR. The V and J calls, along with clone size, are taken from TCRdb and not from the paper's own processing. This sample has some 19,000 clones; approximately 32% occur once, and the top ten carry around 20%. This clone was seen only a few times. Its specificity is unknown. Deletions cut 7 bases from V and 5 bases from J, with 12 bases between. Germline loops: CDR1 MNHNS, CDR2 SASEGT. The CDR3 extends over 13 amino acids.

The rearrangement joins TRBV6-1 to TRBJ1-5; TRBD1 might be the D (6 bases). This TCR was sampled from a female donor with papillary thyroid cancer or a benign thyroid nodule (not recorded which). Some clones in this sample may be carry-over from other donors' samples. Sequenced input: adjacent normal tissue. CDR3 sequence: CASNSQGYQPQHF. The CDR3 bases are TGTGCCAGCAATAGTCAGGGGTATCAGCCCCAGCATTTT.